This T cell receptor beta chain was sequenced for a study of blood T cell repertoires in COVID-19. About the study: Whether acute or convalescent, the COVID-19 samples came from the United States, Italy and Spain.

Authors' data handling: The assay estimated nucleated cells by amplifying reference gene primers. TCRdb's copy holds only in-frame clones and misses some; the assay was immunoSEQ multiplex PCR. That table gives V, J and clone size, and the DNA gave D and trimming. Among 350,000 to 400,000 clones listed, roughly 90% were seen once. The age range of participants was roughly 18 to 90 years, with residence in about 25 US areas. Each participant's cohort was designated according to participant-reported clinical history. This CDR3 region has 13 residues. With 8 bases removed from V and 8 bases from J, the gap between germline ends came to 15 bases.

The receptor comes from a woman aged 25 to 39 who had recovered from COVID-19. The sample was PBMCs or T cells enriched from blood (not recorded which). V and J are TRBV12-3 or TRBV12-4 and TRBJ1-4; D not resolved. The CDR3 region is CASGYWSGEKLFF. CDR3 nucleotides: TGTGCCAGCGGTTACTGGAGCGGGGAAAAACTGTTTTTT.